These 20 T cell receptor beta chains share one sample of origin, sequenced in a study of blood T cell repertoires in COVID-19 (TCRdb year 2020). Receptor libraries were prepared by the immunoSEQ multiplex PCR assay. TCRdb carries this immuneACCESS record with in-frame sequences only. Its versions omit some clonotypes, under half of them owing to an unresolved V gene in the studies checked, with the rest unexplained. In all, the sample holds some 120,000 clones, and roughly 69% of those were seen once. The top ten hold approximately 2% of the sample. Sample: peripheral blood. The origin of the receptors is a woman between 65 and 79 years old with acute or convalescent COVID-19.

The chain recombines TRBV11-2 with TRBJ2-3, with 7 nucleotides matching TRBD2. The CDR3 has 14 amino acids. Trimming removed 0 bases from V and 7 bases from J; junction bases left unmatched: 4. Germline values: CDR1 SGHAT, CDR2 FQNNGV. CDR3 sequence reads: CASSLDWGGNTQYF. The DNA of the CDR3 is TGTGCCAGCAGCTTAGATTGGGGGGGAAATACGCAGTATTTT.

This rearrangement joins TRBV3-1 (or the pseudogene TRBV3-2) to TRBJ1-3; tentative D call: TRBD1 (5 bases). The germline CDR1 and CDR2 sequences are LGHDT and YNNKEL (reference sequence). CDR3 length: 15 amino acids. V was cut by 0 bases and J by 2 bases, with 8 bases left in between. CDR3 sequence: CASSQDRGAGNTIYF. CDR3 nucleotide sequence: TGTGCCAGCAGCCAAGATCGGGGGGCTGGAAACACCATATATTTT.

The CDR3 loop is CAWSVGRNYGYTF. The CDR3 nucleotides are TGTGCCTGGAGTGTGGGCAGGAACTATGGCTACACCTTC. The V call is TRBV30, the J call TRBJ1-2, with no clear D. V lost 0 bases and J 2 bases, leaving 7 bases between the germline ends. CDR1 and CDR2 (germline): GTSNPN, SVGIG (reference sequence). The CDR3 has 13 amino acids. The whole variable domain, remainder taken from reference TRBV30 and TRBJ1-2, is SQTIHQWPATLVQPVGSPLSLECTVEGTSNPNLYWYRQAAGRGLQLLFYSVGIGQISSEVPQNLSASRPQDRQFILSSKKLLLSDSGFYLCAWSVGRNYGYTFGSGTRLTVV.

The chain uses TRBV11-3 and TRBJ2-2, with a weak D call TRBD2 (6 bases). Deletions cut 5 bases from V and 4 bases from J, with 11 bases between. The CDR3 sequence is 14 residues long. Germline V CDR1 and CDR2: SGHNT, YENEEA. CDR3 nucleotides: TGTGCCAGCAGCCCCCGGAGGGGCACCGGGGAGCTGTTTTTT. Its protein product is CASSPRRGTGELFF.

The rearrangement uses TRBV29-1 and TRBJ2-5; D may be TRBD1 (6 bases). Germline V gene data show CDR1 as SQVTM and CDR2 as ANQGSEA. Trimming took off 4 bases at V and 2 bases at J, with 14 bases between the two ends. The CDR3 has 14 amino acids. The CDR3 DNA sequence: TGCAGCGTTGGACTACAGGGTGGTCAAGAGACCCAGTACTTC. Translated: CSVGLQGGQETQYF.

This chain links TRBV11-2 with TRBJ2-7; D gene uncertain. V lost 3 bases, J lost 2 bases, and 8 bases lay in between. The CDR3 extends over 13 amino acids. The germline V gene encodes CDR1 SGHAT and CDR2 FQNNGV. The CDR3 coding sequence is TGTGCCAGCAGCTTGAGACACCCCTACGAGCAGTACTTC. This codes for CASSLRHPYEQYF.

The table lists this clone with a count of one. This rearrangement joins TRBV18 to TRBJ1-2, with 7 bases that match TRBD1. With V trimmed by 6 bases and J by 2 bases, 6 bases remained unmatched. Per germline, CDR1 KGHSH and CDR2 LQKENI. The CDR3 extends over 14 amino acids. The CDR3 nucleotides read TGTGCCAGCTCCCCAGGGACAGCAAACTATGGCTACACCTTC. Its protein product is CASSPGTANYGYTF.

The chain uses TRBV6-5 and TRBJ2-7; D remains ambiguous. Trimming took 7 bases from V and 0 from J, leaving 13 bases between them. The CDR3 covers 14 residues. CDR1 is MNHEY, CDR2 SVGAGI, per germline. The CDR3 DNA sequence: TGTGCCAGCAACCGCCCCCCGAGCTCCTACGAGCAGTACTTC. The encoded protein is CASNRPPSSYEQYF.

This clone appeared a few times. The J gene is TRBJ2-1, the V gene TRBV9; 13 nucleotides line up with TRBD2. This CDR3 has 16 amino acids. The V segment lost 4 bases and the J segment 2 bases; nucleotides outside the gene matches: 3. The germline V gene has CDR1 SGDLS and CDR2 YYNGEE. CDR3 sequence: CASSPGLAGAYNEQFF. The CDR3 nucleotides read TGTGCCAGCAGCCCAGGACTAGCGGGAGCCTACAATGAGCAGTTCTTC.

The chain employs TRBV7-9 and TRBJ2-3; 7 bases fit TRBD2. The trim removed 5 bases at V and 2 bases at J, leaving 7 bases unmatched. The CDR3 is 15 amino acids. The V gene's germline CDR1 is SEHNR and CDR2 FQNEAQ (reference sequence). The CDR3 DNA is TGTGCCAGCAGCCGAGCGGGACCCAACACAGATACGCAGTATTTT. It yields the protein CASSRAGPNTDTQYF.

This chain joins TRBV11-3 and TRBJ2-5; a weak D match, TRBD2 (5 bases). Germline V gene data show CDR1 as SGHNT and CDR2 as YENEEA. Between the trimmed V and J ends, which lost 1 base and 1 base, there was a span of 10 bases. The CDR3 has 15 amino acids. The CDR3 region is CASSLGWGAQETQYF. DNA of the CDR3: TGTGCCAGCAGCTTAGGTTGGGGAGCCCAAGAGACCCAGTACTTC.

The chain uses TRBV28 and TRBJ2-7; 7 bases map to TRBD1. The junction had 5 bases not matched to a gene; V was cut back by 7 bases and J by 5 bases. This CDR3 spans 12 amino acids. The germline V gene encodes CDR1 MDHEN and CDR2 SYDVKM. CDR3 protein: CASTRQGHEQYF. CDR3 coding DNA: TGTGCCAGCACAAGACAGGGTCACGAGCAGTACTTC.

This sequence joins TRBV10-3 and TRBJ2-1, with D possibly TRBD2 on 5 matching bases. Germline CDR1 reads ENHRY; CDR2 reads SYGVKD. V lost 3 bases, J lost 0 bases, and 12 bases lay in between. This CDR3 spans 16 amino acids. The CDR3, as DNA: TGTGCCATCAGTGACCCGACTAAGAGCTCCTACAATGAGCAGTTCTTC. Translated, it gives CAISDPTKSSYNEQFF.

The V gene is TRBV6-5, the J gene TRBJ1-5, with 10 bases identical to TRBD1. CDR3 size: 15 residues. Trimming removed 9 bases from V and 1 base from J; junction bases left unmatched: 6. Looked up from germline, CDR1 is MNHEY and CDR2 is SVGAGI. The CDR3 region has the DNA TGTGCCAGTCGGGACAGGGGTTGGAGCAATCAGCCCCAGCATTTT. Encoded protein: CASRDRGWSNQPQHF.

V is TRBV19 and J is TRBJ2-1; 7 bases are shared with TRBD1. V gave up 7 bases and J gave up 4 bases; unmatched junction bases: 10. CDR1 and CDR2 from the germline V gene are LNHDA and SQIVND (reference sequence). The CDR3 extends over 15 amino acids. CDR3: CASTPQGMGYNEQFF. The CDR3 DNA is TGTGCCAGTACCCCACAGGGGATGGGTTACAATGAGCAGTTCTTC.

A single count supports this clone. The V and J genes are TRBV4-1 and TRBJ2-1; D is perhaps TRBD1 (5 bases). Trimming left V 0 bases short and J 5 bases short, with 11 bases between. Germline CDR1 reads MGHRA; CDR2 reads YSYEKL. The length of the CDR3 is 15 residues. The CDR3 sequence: CASSQDPGIDNEQFF. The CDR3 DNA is TGCGCCAGCAGCCAAGATCCAGGGATAGACAATGAGCAGTTCTTC.

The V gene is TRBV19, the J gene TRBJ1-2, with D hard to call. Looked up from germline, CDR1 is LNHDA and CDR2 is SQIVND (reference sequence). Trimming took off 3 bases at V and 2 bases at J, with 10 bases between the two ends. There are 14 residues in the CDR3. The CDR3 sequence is CASSIRHDNYGYTF. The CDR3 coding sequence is TGTGCCAGTAGTATTAGACACGACAACTATGGCTACACCTTC.

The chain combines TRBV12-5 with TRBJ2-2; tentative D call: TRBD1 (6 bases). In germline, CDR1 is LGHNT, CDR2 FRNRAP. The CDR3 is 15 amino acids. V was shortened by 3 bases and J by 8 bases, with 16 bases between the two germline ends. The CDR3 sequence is CASGLGLDSKGELFF. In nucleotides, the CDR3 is TGTGCTAGTGGTTTAGGGTTGGACAGTAAGGGGGAGCTGTTTTTT.

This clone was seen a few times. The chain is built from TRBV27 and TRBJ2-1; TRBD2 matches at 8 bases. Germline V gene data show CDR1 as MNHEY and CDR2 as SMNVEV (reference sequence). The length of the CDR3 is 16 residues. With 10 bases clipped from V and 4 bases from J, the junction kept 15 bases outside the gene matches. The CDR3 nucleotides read TGTGCCACGGGGGGGCGCGGGAGGAACGATTACAATGAGCAGTTCTTC. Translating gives CATGGRGRNDYNEQFF.

The CDR3 nucleotides read TGTGCCAGCAGGTTTACAGGGGCCTCTGGAAACACCATATATTTT. Amino acid sequence: CASRFTGASGNTIYF. The rearrangement joins TRBV2 to TRBJ1-3; 7 bases are shared with TRBD1. Per the germline V gene, CDR1 is SNHLY and CDR2 is FYNNEI. The CDR3 length is 15 residues. V dropped 6 bases and J dropped 0; count of bases not matched to a gene: 5.